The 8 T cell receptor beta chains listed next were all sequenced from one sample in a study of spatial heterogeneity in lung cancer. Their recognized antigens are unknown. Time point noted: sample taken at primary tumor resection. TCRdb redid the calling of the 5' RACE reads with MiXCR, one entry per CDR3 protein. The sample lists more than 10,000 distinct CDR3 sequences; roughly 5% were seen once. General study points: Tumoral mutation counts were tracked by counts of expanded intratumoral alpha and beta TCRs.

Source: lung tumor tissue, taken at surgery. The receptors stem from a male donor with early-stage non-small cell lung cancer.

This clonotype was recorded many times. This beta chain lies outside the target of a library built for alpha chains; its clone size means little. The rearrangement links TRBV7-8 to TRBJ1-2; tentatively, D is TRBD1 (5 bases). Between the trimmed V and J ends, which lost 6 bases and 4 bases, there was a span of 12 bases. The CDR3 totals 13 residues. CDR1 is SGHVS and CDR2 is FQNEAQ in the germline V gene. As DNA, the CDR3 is TGTGCCAGCAGTTCCGGGACGGTCTATGGCTACACCTTC. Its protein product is CASSSGTVYGYTF.

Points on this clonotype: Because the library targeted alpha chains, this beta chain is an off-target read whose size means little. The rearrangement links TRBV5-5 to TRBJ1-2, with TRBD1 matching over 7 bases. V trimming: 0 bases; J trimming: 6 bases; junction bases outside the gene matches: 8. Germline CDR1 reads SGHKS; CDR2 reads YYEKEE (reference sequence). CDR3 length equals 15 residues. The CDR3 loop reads CASSLGEGAHNGYTF. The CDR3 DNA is TGTGCCAGCAGCTTGGGAGAGGGGGCGCATAATGGCTACACCTTC.

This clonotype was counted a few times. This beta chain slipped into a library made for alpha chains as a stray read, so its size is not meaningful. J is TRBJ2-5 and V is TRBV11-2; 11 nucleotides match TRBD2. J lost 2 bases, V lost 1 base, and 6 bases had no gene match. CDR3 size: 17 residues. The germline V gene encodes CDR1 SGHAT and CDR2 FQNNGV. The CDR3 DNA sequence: TGTGCCAGCAGCTTAGGGGCTAGCGGGGGGCAACAAGAGACCCAGTACTTC. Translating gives CASSLGASGGQQETQYF.

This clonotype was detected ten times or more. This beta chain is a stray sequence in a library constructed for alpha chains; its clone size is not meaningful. The CDR3 DNA is TGTGCCAGCAGCTTAGACAGGGAAGAGACCCAGTACTTC. This codes for CASSLDREETQYF. The chain joins TRBV7-2 to TRBJ2-5; the D gene is possibly TRBD1 (6 bases). Trimming removed 1 base from V and 3 bases from J, with 6 bases in between. The CDR3 contains 13 residues. Per germline, CDR1 SGHTA and CDR2 FQGNSA.

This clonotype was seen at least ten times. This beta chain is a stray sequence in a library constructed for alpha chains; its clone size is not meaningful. The CDR3 sequence: CASSSPRGGGFGANVLTF. In DNA form, the CDR3 reads TGTGCCAGCAGCTCGCCCCGGGGAGGGGGCTTTGGGGCCAACGTCCTGACTTTC. This chain connects TRBV7-9 to TRBJ2-6; the D gene could be TRBD1 or TRBD2 (7 bases each). In germline, CDR1 is SEHNR, CDR2 FQNEAQ (reference sequence). Trimming stripped 4 bases from V and 3 bases from J, with 19 bases between. This CDR3 spans 18 amino acids.

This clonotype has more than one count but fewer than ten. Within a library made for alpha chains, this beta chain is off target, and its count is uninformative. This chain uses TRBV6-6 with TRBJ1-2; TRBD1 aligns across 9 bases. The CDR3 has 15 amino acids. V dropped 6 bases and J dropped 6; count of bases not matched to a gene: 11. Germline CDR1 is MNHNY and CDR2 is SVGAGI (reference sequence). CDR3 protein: CASRNSGTGIDGYTF. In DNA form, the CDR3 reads TGTGCCAGCAGGAACTCCGGGACAGGGATCGATGGCTACACCTTC.

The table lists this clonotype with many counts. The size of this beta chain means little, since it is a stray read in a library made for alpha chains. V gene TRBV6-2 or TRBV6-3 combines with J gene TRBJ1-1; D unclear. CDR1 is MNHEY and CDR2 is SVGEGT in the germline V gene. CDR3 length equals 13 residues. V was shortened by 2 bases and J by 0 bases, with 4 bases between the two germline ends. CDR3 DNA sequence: TGTGCCAGCAGTTACAGGGTGAACACTGAAGCTTTCTTT. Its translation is CASSYRVNTEAFF.

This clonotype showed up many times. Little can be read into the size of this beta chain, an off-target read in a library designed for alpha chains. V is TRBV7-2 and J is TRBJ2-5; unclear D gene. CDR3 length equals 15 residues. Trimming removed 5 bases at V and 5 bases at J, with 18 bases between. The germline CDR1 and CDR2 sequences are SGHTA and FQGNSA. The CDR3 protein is CASSPQSATRETQYF. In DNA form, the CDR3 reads TGTGCCAGCAGCCCCCAGTCGGCCACACGGGAGACCCAGTACTTC. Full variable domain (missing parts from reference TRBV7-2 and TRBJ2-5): GAGVSQSPSNKVTEKGKDVELRCDPISGHTALYWYRQSLGQGLEFLIYFQGNSAPDKSGLPSDRFSAERTGGSVSTLTIQRTQQEDSAVYLCASSPQSATRETQYFGPGTRLLVL.